The sample holds many counts of the clone carrying this T cell receptor (beta chain). Its antigen is undetermined. This entry belongs to a study of breast tumors, draining lymph nodes, adjacent tissues. General study findings and limits: Data only fit, rather than demonstrated, lymph node origin of most tumor T cells. Findings are consistent with lymph node origin and intratumoral expansion of most tumor T cells. Compared with basal-like, luminal-like tumors shared significantly more repertoire with nontumor tissue. Tumor repertoires ranked between lymph nodes and nontumor tissue in diversity, with V and J gene preferences.

From germline, CDR1 is GTSNPN and CDR2 SVGIG (reference sequence). Trimming took off 3 bases at V and 4 bases at J, with 4 bases between the two ends. This CDR3 contains 12 residues. MiXCR, applied by TCRdb to the multiplex PCR reads, yields one record per CDR3 protein. This sample has over 70,000 distinct CDR3 sequences; approximately 29% occur once, and the top ten carry 8.1%. Axillary draining lymph nodes of breast cancer patients supplied the node samples. Input material: axillary lymph node tissue. The TCR comes from a female donor with breast cancer. Some clones in this sample may be carry-over from other donors' samples. The chain links TRBV30 to TRBJ2-6; D is undetermined. The CDR3 DNA sequence: TGTGCCTGGAGCCCCGGGGCCAACGTCCTGACTTTC. Translated, it gives CAWSPGANVLTF. Drawing the rest from reference TRBV30 and TRBJ2-6, the complete variable domain is SQTIHQWPATLVQPVGSPLSLECTVEGTSNPNLYWYRQAAGRGLQLLFYSVGIGQISSEVPQNLSASRPQDRQFILSSKKLLLSDSGFYLCAWSPGANVLTFGAGSRLTVL.